The clone carrying this T cell receptor (beta chain) came up many times. The source of the sample is a study of T cells in Graves' hyperthyroidism and ophthalmopathy. The length of the CDR3 is 15 residues. Germline CDR1 and CDR2: MNHNS and SASEGT. The trim removed 7 bases at V and 5 bases at J, leaving 9 bases unmatched. Researchers took RNA transcripts and amplified the TCR beta CDR3 regions from them. TCR CDR3 underwent first-round RT-PCR with the HTBI primer set. TCRdb reprocessed the multiplex PCR reads via MiXCR and lists one record per CDR3 protein. In the table there are 340,000 or so distinct CDR3 sequences, around a sixth of which are singletons.

The sequence was obtained from a woman aged 45-65 years with Graves' hyperthyroidism. This sequence joins TRBV6-1 and TRBJ2-7; 12 bases agree with TRBD1. The sample consisted of blood. CDR3 protein: CASTPRGDRGHEQYF. CDR3 nucleotide sequence: TGTGCCAGCACCCCTCGGGGGGACAGGGGGCACGAGCAGTACTTC.